The 32 T cell receptor beta chains listed next were all sequenced from one sample in a study of T-cell memory formation after mild COVID-19. From the 5' RACE reads, TCRdb called clonotypes with MiXCR, one entry per CDR3 protein. The sample shows roughly 100,000 distinct CDR3 sequences, around 15% of them seen only once. Sequencing was performed on PBMCs or a T cell subset sorted from them (not recorded which). These receptors were taken from a man aged 18 to 30 who had mild COVID-19 (a few samples of this study predate the infection). Cell type and time point are not known.

There are many counts of this clonotype. The J gene is TRBJ2-5, the V gene TRBV14; D gene uncertain. V was cut by 0 bases and J by 2 bases, with 10 bases left in between. The CDR3 covers 15 residues. Germline assignment: CDR1 SGHDN and CDR2 FVKESK. The CDR3 region is CASSQDRSMQETQYF. CDR3 sequence (DNA): TGTGCCAGCAGCCAAGATCGGAGCATGCAAGAGACCCAGTACTTC.

This chain uses TRBV27 with TRBJ1-6; D not resolved. The CDR3 runs to 18 residues. Deletions cut 2 bases from V and 0 bases from J, with 14 bases between. The germline V gene encodes CDR1 MNHEY and CDR2 SMNVEV (reference sequence). The DNA for the CDR3 is TGTGCCAGCAGTTTACTAGCTAGAGGAAGCTCCTATAATTCACCCCTCCACTTT. It specifies CASSLLARGSSYNSPLHF.

The chain joins TRBV5-1 to TRBJ1-3; D is ambiguous. Per the germline V gene, CDR1 is SGHRS and CDR2 is YFSETQ. The CDR3 spans 14 residues. Trimming took off 2 bases at V and 8 bases at J, with 14 bases between the two ends. CDR3 protein: CASSFGSTKDTIYF. The CDR3 DNA follows: TGCGCCAGCAGCTTCGGGTCTACGAAGGACACCATATATTTT.

This clonotype has more than one count but fewer than ten. The rearrangement links TRBV14 to TRBJ2-2; 9 nucleotides match TRBD1. The CDR3 is 15 amino acids. Germline CDR1 is SGHDN and CDR2 is FVKESK. Trimming at V came to 4 bases and at J to 9 bases, leaving 9 bases not matched to a gene. For the CDR3, the DNA is TGTGCCAGCAGCCCTCACGGGACAGGGTTCCGGGAGCTGTTTTTT. Translating gives CASSPHGTGFRELFF.

This clonotype came up a few times. The rearrangement uses TRBV6-5 and TRBJ2-7; TRBD2 is a possible D gene (6 bases). The CDR3 has 15 residues. Trimming stripped 2 bases from V and 3 bases from J, with 14 bases between. Germline V CDR1 and CDR2: MNHEY, SVGAGI. The CDR3 region has the DNA TGTGCCAGCAGTTACAATCCGGGGGAGGACTACGAGCAGTACTTC. Translating it yields CASSYNPGEDYEQYF.

The CDR3 region is CASSEFRGDTQYF. The CDR3, as DNA: TGTGCCAGCAGCGAGTTCCGGGGGGATACGCAGTATTTT. The chain has TRBV6-2 or TRBV6-3 and TRBJ2-3, with D possibly matching TRBD2 (6 bases). Trimming shortened V by 6 bases and J by 6 bases, and 13 bases separated the two germline ends. CDR1 is MNHEY and CDR2 is SVGEGT in the germline V gene. The CDR3 loop spans 13 amino acids.

V and J are TRBV2 and TRBJ2-2; perhaps TRBD1 as D (6 bases). Between the trimmed V and J ends, which lost 10 bases and 1 base, there was a span of 10 bases. Per germline, CDR1 SNHLY and CDR2 FYNNEI. This CDR3 is built from 13 residues. The CDR3 here is CAIPGQNTGELFF. CDR3 in DNA: TGTGCCATTCCGGGACAGAACACCGGGGAGCTGTTTTTT.

This clonotype was found a few times. V and J are TRBV9 and TRBJ2-3, with 9 bases matching TRBD2. V gave up 0 bases and J gave up 4 bases; unmatched junction bases: 6. Germline assignment: CDR1 SGDLS and CDR2 YYNGEE. This CDR3 is built from 16 residues. The CDR3 coding sequence is TGTGCCAGCAGCGTAGAAGGCGGGGGGGCCTCAGATACGCAGTATTTT. This gives the protein CASSVEGGGASDTQYF.

V is TRBV11-1 and J is TRBJ1-4; no clear D gene. The CDR3 runs 15 residues. V was clipped by 1 base and J by 4 bases, with 10 bases between them. Germline CDR1 is SGHAT and CDR2 is FQDESV (reference sequence). Here the CDR3 reads CASSLDGTGNEKLFF. The CDR3 nucleotides are TGTGCCAGCAGCTTAGACGGAACCGGTAATGAAAAACTGTTTTTT. Full variable domain (outside the CDR3, taken from reference TRBV11-1 and TRBJ1-4): EAEVAQSPRYKITEKSQAVAFWCDPISGHATLYWYRQILGQGPELLVQFQDESVVDDSQLPKDRFSAERLKGVDSTLKIQPAELGDSAMYLCASSLDGTGNEKLFFGSGTQLSVL.

The sample holds many counts of this clonotype. This chain links TRBV5-1 with TRBJ2-3, with TRBD1 matching over 9 bases. Germline CDR1 SGHRS, CDR2 YFSETQ. The ends lost 4 bases at V and 6 bases at J; junction bases unmatched: 6. CDR3 length: 14 amino acids. The CDR3 region is CASSPGQGRDTQYF. As DNA, the CDR3 is TGCGCCAGCAGCCCCGGACAGGGGAGGGATACGCAGTATTTT.

V and J are TRBV7-9 and TRBJ2-1; tentatively, D is TRBD1 (6 bases). The V gene lost 8 bases and the J gene lost 7 bases, with 21 bases spanning the gap. Germline CDR1 SEHNR, CDR2 FQNEAQ (reference sequence). CDR3 size: 15 residues. The CDR3 loop is CASEYRQAGLNEQFF. CDR3 nucleotide sequence: TGTGCCAGCGAATACCGACAGGCAGGTCTAAATGAGCAGTTCTTC.

This clonotype appeared many times. The V and J genes are TRBV29-1 and TRBJ2-1; TRBD1 might be the D (5 bases). Germline CDR1 and CDR2: SQVTM and ANQGSEA. Trimming stripped 4 bases from V and 1 base from J, with 17 bases between. There are 16 residues in the CDR3. CDR3 region: CSVGPKLGQSYNEQFF. The DNA for the CDR3 is TGCAGCGTTGGTCCGAAACTGGGGCAGTCCTACAATGAGCAGTTCTTC.

V is TRBV9 and J is TRBJ2-5; 8 nucleotides match TRBD2. The germline CDR1 and CDR2 sequences are SGDLS and YYNGEE. The CDR3 contains 12 residues. V lost 5 bases to trimming and J lost 5 bases; unmatched junction nucleotides: 2. The CDR3 sequence is CASRRGGETQYF. Here the CDR3 DNA reads TGTGCCAGCAGACGGGGGGGGGAGACCCAGTACTTC.

This rearrangement joins TRBV4-2 to TRBJ2-5; D is perhaps TRBD1 (6 bases). The CDR3 is 14 amino acids. V lost 3 bases and J lost 4, with 12 bases in between. Per the germline V gene, CDR1 is LGHNA and CDR2 is YNFKEQ. The CDR3 DNA reads TGTGCCAGCAGCCACAGACAGGAGAGAGAGACCCAGTACTTC. Encoded protein: CASSHRQERETQYF.

This clonotype occurred a few times. The chain couples TRBV6-6 to TRBJ1-1, with D possibly being TRBD1 (5 bases). Germline V CDR1 and CDR2: MNHNY, SVGAGI (reference sequence). The CDR3 has 14 residues. The V and J ends lost 5 bases and 1 base respectively, with 11 bases between them. DNA of the CDR3: TGTGCCAGCAGTACTCCGGGGCCGAACACTGAAGCTTTCTTT. It translates to CASSTPGPNTEAFF.

The chain links TRBV21-1 to TRBJ2-5; the table calls TRBD2, which could not be checked here. TRBV21-1 is assigned pseudogene status. The CDR3 spans 18 residues. CDR3 coding DNA: TGTGCCAGCAGCAAAGCCCCCTCTCTAGCGGGGGGCCAAGAGACCCAGTACTTC. This translates into CASSKAPSLAGGQETQYF.

This clonotype was picked up a small number of times. V usage is TRBV9 and J usage is TRBJ2-5; 9 positions agree with TRBD1. V lost 4 bases and J lost 5; bases outside the gene matches: 12. The CDR3 consists of 16 residues. From germline, CDR1 is SGDLS and CDR2 YYNGEE. CDR3 nucleotide sequence: TGTGCCAGCAGCTTCGAGGACAGGGGTTTCGGCGAGACCCAGTACTTC. Amino acid sequence: CASSFEDRGFGETQYF. Combining the CDR3 with reference TRBV9 and TRBJ2-5 gives the whole variable domain DSGVTQTPKHLITATGQRVTLRCSPRSGDLSVYWYQQSLDQGLQFLIQYYNGEERAKGNILERFSAQQFPDLHSELNLSSLELGDSALYFCASSFEDRGFGETQYFGPGTRLLVL.

In its sample, this clonotype was seen many times. The genes are TRBV5-1 and TRBJ1-1; TRBD1 agrees at 11 bases. This CDR3 comprises 16 residues. The V and J ends lost 4 bases and 1 base, in that order; junction bases with no gene match: 6. The V gene's germline CDR1 is SGHRS and CDR2 YFSETQ. The CDR3 coding sequence is TGCGCCAGCAGCCATCCGGGACAGGGGGGGAACACTGAAGCTTTCTTT. This sequence encodes CASSHPGQGGNTEAFF.

The chain employs TRBV2 and TRBJ2-3; 8 bases are a match to TRBD2. Germline CDR1 and CDR2: SNHLY and FYNNEI. With 11 bases clipped from V and 0 bases from J, the junction kept 10 bases outside the gene matches. The CDR3 has 15 residues. CDR3 sequence: CADAGGPSSTDTQYF. The CDR3 nucleotides are TGTGCCGATGCGGGGGGCCCTTCTAGCACAGATACGCAGTATTTT.

This clonotype was detected once. The CDR3 sequence is CASSRSGTRDSYEQYF. Here the CDR3 DNA reads TGTGCCAGCAGCCGATCCGGGACAAGAGATTCCTACGAGCAGTACTTC. The chain carries TRBV7-2 and TRBJ2-7; possibly TRBD1 for D (6 bases). Germline V gene lookup returns CDR1 SGHTA and CDR2 FQGNSA. The ends were cut back, 5 bases at V and 1 base at J, with 18 bases in the middle. CDR3 size: 16 residues.

This clonotype was observed at least ten times. The chain is built from TRBV5-6 and TRBJ1-2, with unresolved D. Per germline, CDR1 SGHDT and CDR2 YYEEEE. This CDR3 is 15 amino acids long. The V and J ends lost 0 bases and 7 bases respectively, with 16 bases between them. CDR3 DNA sequence: TGTGCCAGCAGCTTGGAACTACACTTTCTGGGTGGCTACACCTTC. It is translated as CASSLELHFLGGYTF. The variable domain in full, with the rest retrieved from reference TRBV5-6 and TRBJ1-2, is DAGVTQSPTHLIKTRGQQVTLRCSPKSGHDTVSWYQQALGQGPQFIFQYYEEEERQRGNFPDRFSGHQFPNYSSELNVNALLLGDSALYLCASSLELHFLGGYTFGSGTRLTVV.

The CDR3 loop reads CASSVAGETQYF. The CDR3 DNA sequence: TGTGCCAGCAGCGTAGCTGGCGAGACCCAGTACTTC. The V gene is TRBV9, the J gene TRBJ2-5; D call uncertain. CDR3 length: 12 residues. V lost 0 bases and J 5 bases, leaving 5 bases between the germline ends. Per the germline V gene, CDR1 is SGDLS and CDR2 is YYNGEE.

This clonotype came up a few times. The chain joins TRBV6-2 or TRBV6-3 to TRBJ1-1; D is possibly TRBD1 (6 bases). V lost 6 bases to trimming and J lost 0 bases, with 14 bases between them. Germline V CDR1 and CDR2: MNHEY, SVGEGT. The CDR3 covers 15 residues. The CDR3 DNA follows: TGTGCCAGCAGAACAACAGGGCCCATGAACACTGAAGCTTTCTTT. Amino acids: CASRTTGPMNTEAFF.

The table lists this clonotype with many counts. This chain links TRBV12-3 or TRBV12-4 with TRBJ2-1; D perhaps matches TRBD1 (5 bases). The length of the CDR3 is 13 residues. Trimming stripped 6 bases from V and 4 bases from J, with 10 bases between. The CDR3 region has the DNA TGTGCCAGCAGCCTCGGACAATACAATGAGCAGTTCTTC. Translated: CASSLGQYNEQFF.

This clonotype was counted between two and nine times. The V gene is TRBV4-3, the J gene TRBJ2-2; TRBD2 matches at 10 bases. The germline V gene has CDR1 LGHNA and CDR2 YSLEER. This CDR3 has 17 residues. Trimming cost V 4 bases and J 1 base; bases outside gene matches: 6. This CDR3 is CASSRRLAGENTGELFF. CDR3 nucleotides: TGCGCCAGCAGCCGCCGGCTAGCGGGGGAGAACACCGGGGAGCTGTTTTTT.

At least ten counts were recorded for this clonotype. V and J are TRBV20-1 and TRBJ2-1; 12 nucleotides agree with TRBD2. In germline, CDR1 is DFQATT, CDR2 SNEGSKA (reference sequence). The CDR3 has 15 amino acids. V lost 0 bases and J lost 8; bases outside the gene matches: 5. CDR3 in amino acids: CSARDVRLAGDEQFF. CDR3 coding DNA: TGCAGTGCTAGAGATGTTAGACTAGCGGGGGATGAGCAGTTCTTC.

This clonotype has ten or more counts. This chain joins TRBV28 and TRBJ2-3; D might be TRBD2 (6 bases). CDR1 and CDR2 from the germline V gene are MDHEN and SYDVKM. The CDR3 extends over 15 amino acids. V lost 3 bases and J 6 bases, leaving 16 bases between the germline ends. CDR3 nucleotide sequence: TGTGCCAGCAGTTTTCTAGTCCGGGGGAGGGATACGCAGTATTTT. As protein: CASSFLVRGRDTQYF.

This clonotype showed up just a few times. V gene TRBV6-2 or TRBV6-3 combines with J gene TRBJ2-7; 9 nucleotides align to TRBD1. J lost 6 bases, V lost 8 bases, and 8 bases had no gene match. This CDR3 has 13 residues. The V gene's germline CDR1 is MNHEY and CDR2 SVGEGT. The CDR3 spells CASLDRGNGEQYF. CDR3 bases: TGTGCCAGCCTGGACAGGGGAAATGGCGAGCAGTACTTC.

This clonotype was picked up a small number of times. The genes are TRBV4-3 and TRBJ1-6; tentatively, D is TRBD1 (6 bases). Per germline, CDR1 LGHNA and CDR2 YSLEER. CDR3 size: 15 residues. V lost 4 bases to trimming and J lost 7 bases, with 14 bases between them. The CDR3 DNA reads TGCGCCAGCAGCCCGTCAGGGGTTGGGAATTCACCCCTCCACTTT. Translation: CASSPSGVGNSPLHF.

This clonotype was picked up a small number of times. The genes are TRBV6-5 and TRBJ1-4, with a possible D match to TRBD1 (5 bases). Germline assignment: CDR1 MNHEY and CDR2 SVGAGI. V lost 5 bases to trimming and J lost 5 bases, with 15 bases between them. The CDR3 totals 15 residues. CDR3 loop: CASSALSGINEKLFF. The CDR3 region has the DNA TGTGCCAGCAGTGCCTTGTCAGGGATAAATGAAAAACTGTTTTTT.

The V gene is TRBV5-1, the J gene TRBJ2-3; D not resolved. The CDR3 is made up of 14 amino acids. Germline CDR1 is SGHRS and CDR2 is YFSETQ. Trimming stripped 0 bases from V and 2 bases from J, with 7 bases between. Here the CDR3 reads CASSLGHTTDTQYF. The CDR3 DNA reads as TGCGCCAGCAGCTTGGGACATACCACAGATACGCAGTATTTT.

The chain carries TRBV10-3 and TRBJ1-1, with 9 bases that match TRBD1. The V and J ends lost 2 bases and 5 bases, in that order; junction bases with no gene match: 9. Germline V lookup: CDR1 ENHRY, CDR2 SYGVKD. The CDR3 consists of 16 residues. CDR3 DNA: TGTGCCATCAGTGAGGGAACAGGGGGCGCCGGGACTGAAGCTTTCTTT. Translation: CAISEGTGGAGTEAFF.